A single sample is the source of the 17 T cell receptor beta chains below, sequenced in a study of blood T cell repertoires in COVID-19 (dated by TCRdb to the early 2020s). Library creation used the immunoSEQ multiplex PCR assay. The table comes from immuneACCESS by way of TCRdb, which keeps in-frame sequences with V and J called. Part of the clones is missing from these tables; in studies checked, under half for an unresolved V gene and the rest for unknown reasons. The sample table shows approximately 100,000 clones, and roughly 79% are seen once. Under 11% of the sample belongs to the ten largest clones. Sample: peripheral blood. These receptors all come from a human donor in a cohort sampled during active COVID-19.

The chain couples TRBV3-1 (or the pseudogene TRBV3-2) to TRBJ1-3; unclear D gene. The germline V gene has CDR1 LGHDT and CDR2 YNNKEL (reference sequence). V was cut by 4 bases and J by 1 base, with 11 bases left in between. This CDR3 has 15 residues. The CDR3: CASSPFEDSGNTIYF. CDR3 sequence (DNA): TGTGCCAGCAGCCCGTTCGAGGATTCTGGAAACACCATATATTTT.

This chain connects TRBV6-2 or TRBV6-3 to TRBJ1-2, with TRBD1 identical over 7 bases. The germline V gene has CDR1 MNHEY and CDR2 SVGEGT. The CDR3 runs to 14 residues. V gave up 6 bases and J gave up 7 bases; unmatched junction bases: 11. CDR3 protein: CASRYLTGAGGYTF. Here the CDR3 DNA reads TGTGCCAGCAGATACCTAACAGGGGCGGGTGGCTACACCTTC.

The rearrangement uses TRBV7-2 and TRBJ1-5; 12 nucleotides match TRBD1. Germline lookup yields CDR1 SGHTA and CDR2 FQGNSA. After removal of 3 bases from V and 7 bases from J, the junction contained 10 bases not matched to a gene. The CDR3 is 17 amino acids. The CDR3 here is CASSLTTGQGARQPQHF. Here the CDR3 DNA reads TGTGCCAGCAGCTTGACGACGGGACAGGGGGCTCGCCAGCCCCAGCATTTT. Filled out from reference TRBV7-2 and TRBJ1-5, the complete variable domain reads GAGVSQSPSNKVTEKGKDVELRCDPISGHTALYWYRQSLGQGLEFLIYFQGNSAPDKSGLPSDRFSAERTGGSVSTLTIQRTQQEDSAVYLCASSLTTGQGARQPQHFGDGTRLSIL.

In nucleotides, the CDR3 is TGTGCCAGCAGCGTTTTAGGGGACACTGAAGCTTTCTTT. It encodes CASSVLGDTEAFF. This rearrangement joins TRBV7-9 to TRBJ1-1; TRBD1 might be the D (5 bases). CDR3 length: 13 amino acids. Germline values: CDR1 SEHNR, CDR2 FQNEAQ (reference sequence). Trimming stripped 5 bases from V and 3 bases from J, with 10 bases between.

This chain joins TRBV11-1 and TRBJ2-3; 8 bases match TRBD2. Trimming took 5 bases from V and 3 from J; bases not matched to a gene: 7. The CDR3 totals 15 residues. Germline V gene sequence: CDR1 SGHAT, CDR2 FQDESV (reference sequence). Here the CDR3 DNA reads TGTGCCAGCAGCAGGCGGGGCGGGGGGACAGATACGCAGTATTTT. Translating gives CASSRRGGGTDTQYF.

V gene TRBV9 combines with J gene TRBJ2-3; maybe TRBD2 (5 bases). Germline V lookup: CDR1 SGDLS, CDR2 YYNGEE. V was pared by 0 bases and J by 7 bases, with 12 bases between. This CDR3 is 14 amino acids long. The CDR3 here is CASSVEDFTYTQYF. CDR3 coding DNA: TGTGCCAGCAGCGTAGAGGACTTCACCTATACGCAGTATTTT.

Worth noting for this clone: The sample has other DNA sequences that encode this CDR3 too. The CDR3 bases are TGCAGTGCATTACAGGGGTACGAGCAGTACTTC. Translation gives CSALQGYEQYF. The genes are TRBV20-1 and TRBJ2-7; 7 positions agree with TRBD1. The junction had 3 bases not matched to a gene; V was cut back by 6 bases and J by 4 bases. The CDR3 is 11 residues long. Germline CDR1 DFQATT, CDR2 SNEGSKA (reference sequence).

This chain links TRBV6-1 with TRBJ1-2, with TRBD1 matching 7 bases. This CDR3 is built from 15 residues. After removal of 2 bases from V and 3 bases from J, the junction contained 6 bases not matched to a gene. Germline-derived CDR1 and CDR2 are MNHNS and SASEGT. The CDR3 bases are TGTGCCAGCAGTGAATGGGGAACAGGGGACTATGGCTACACCTTC. It is translated as CASSEWGTGDYGYTF.

The chain combines TRBV30 with TRBJ1-1; D possibly corresponds to TRBD1 (5 bases). Germline lookup yields CDR1 GTSNPN and CDR2 SVGIG (reference sequence). The CDR3 has 12 residues. The V end lost 1 base, the J end lost 5 bases, and 8 bases lay between the germline ends. The CDR3 region is CAWSGGGTEAFF. CDR3 nucleotides: TGTGCCTGGAGTGGGGGCGGTACTGAAGCTTTCTTT.

This clone was counted a single time. The chain links TRBV4-3 to TRBJ2-7, with 7 bases matching TRBD1. The germline V gene has CDR1 LGHNA and CDR2 YSLEER. The trim removed 0 bases at V and 7 bases at J, leaving 3 bases unmatched. The CDR3 consists of 13 residues. CDR3 bases: TGCGCCAGCAGCCAAGAGATGGACAGGGAGCAGTACTTC. It is translated as CASSQEMDREQYF.

This clone was observed a handful of times. In DNA, the CDR3 is TGTGCCAGCAGACCCGACAGAGGAGGCTACACCTTC. Encoded protein: CASRPDRGGYTF. The J gene is TRBJ1-2, the V gene TRBV6-6; D perhaps matches TRBD1 (5 bases). CDR1 is MNHNY and CDR2 is SVGAGI in the germline V gene (reference sequence). The ends were cut back, 6 bases at V and 8 bases at J, with 13 bases in the middle. This CDR3 is built from 12 residues.

Concerning this clone itself: The same CDR3 arises from other DNA sequences in this sample as well. The V and J genes are TRBV9 and TRBJ2-7; 9 nucleotides agree with TRBD2. The germline CDR1 and CDR2 sequences are SGDLS and YYNGEE. V gave up 0 bases and J gave up 2 bases; unmatched junction bases: 3. This CDR3 is 15 amino acids long. The CDR3 DNA reads TGTGCCAGCAGCGTAGGACTAGCGGAAACCTACGAGCAGTACTTC. Protein product: CASSVGLAETYEQYF.

The chain employs TRBV19 and TRBJ1-1, with 7 nucleotides matching TRBD1. Germline trimming cut 8 bases from V and 5 bases from J; bases unmatched to any gene: 5. Germline V gene data show CDR1 as LNHDA and CDR2 as SQIVND (reference sequence). This CDR3 has 12 amino acids. The CDR3, as DNA: TGTGCCAGTGGTGTCAGGGGGACTGAAGCTTTCTTT. The encoded protein is CASGVRGTEAFF.

This clone came up once. This sequence joins TRBV5-1 and TRBJ1-1, with 7 nucleotides matching TRBD1. CDR3 size: 16 residues. V lost 3 bases and J lost 1; bases outside the gene matches: 9. Germline CDR1 is SGHRS and CDR2 is YFSETQ. This CDR3 reads CASSSRYRGSNTEAFF. CDR3 nucleotides: TGCGCCAGCAGCTCAAGGTACAGGGGATCGAACACTGAAGCTTTCTTT.

Written as DNA, the CDR3 is TGTGCCAGCTCACTAGGACTAGCTTACGAGCAGTACTTC. This sequence encodes CASSLGLAYEQYF. V usage is TRBV18 and J usage is TRBJ2-7, with 8 bases aligning to TRBD2. The germline CDR1 and CDR2 sequences are KGHSH and LQKENI. The V gene end was trimmed by 4 bases and the J gene end by 4 bases; junction bases not matched to a gene: 3. CDR3 length equals 13 residues.

V usage is TRBV18 and J usage is TRBJ1-1; no reliable D call. Germline CDR1 and CDR2: KGHSH and LQKENI. The V end lost 2 bases, the J end lost 1 base, and 11 bases lay between the germline ends. This CDR3 region has 15 residues. CDR3 protein: CASSPAGTRNTEAFF. The CDR3 nucleotides are TGTGCCAGCTCACCAGCAGGAACTAGGAACACTGAAGCTTTCTTT.

This chain uses TRBV9 with TRBJ1-4; a weak D match, TRBD1 (5 bases). The V and J ends lost 4 bases and 7 bases respectively, with 11 bases between them. Germline V gene data show CDR1 as SGDLS and CDR2 as YYNGEE. The CDR3 sequence is 13 residues long. CDR3 in DNA: TGTGCCAGCAGCCGCGCGGGGGGTGAAAAACTGTTTTTT. It yields the protein CASSRAGGEKLFF.